These T cell receptor beta chains were read from a single sample in a study of blood T cell repertoires in COVID-19. The method was immunoSEQ multiplex PCR; TCRdb's version includes in-frame clones alone and lacks a portion of them. This table holds under 80,000 clones, around 87% found once. The sequenced sample was peripheral blood. Every receptor here comes from a human donor in a cohort sampled during active COVID-19. The CDR3 runs from the conserved cysteine through the conserved F or W. D genes are given only for firm matches. Rows may omit the clone size; those that give it use once, few, many or a size class.

>TRBV3-1/TRBV3-2|TRBJ2-7|-|TRBD1
CASSQEGQGNYEQYF
TGTGCCAGCAGCCAAGAGGGACAGGGGAACTACGAGCAGTACTTC
>TRBV4-1|TRBJ2-1|-|-
CASSHLFQGNEQFF
TGCGCCAGCAGCCACTTGTTCCAGGGCAATGAGCAGTTCTTC
>TRBV6-6|TRBJ1-2|-|TRBD1
CASSKTGIVYGYTF
TGTGCCAGCAGTAAGACAGGGATCGTCTATGGCTACACCTTC
>TRBV7-8|TRBJ2-3|-|-
CASTYLPGDTQYF
TGTGCCAGCACCTACCTCCCGGGAGATACGCAGTATTTT
>TRBV30|TRBJ2-7|-|TRBD1
CAWSVRDREIF
TGTGCCTGGAGTGTACGGGACAGAGAGATCTTC
>TRBV20-1|TRBJ2-7|-|-
CSASGTGGATYYEQYF
TGCAGTGCTAGTGGAACCGGAGGAGCAACCTACTACGAGCAGTACTTC
>TRBV7-2|TRBJ2-7|-|TRBD1
CASSLGQGSTYEQYF
TGTGCCAGCAGCTTGGGACAGGGTTCCACCTACGAGCAGTACTTC
>TRBV6-5|TRBJ2-3|-|-
CASSRTLTYTDTQYF
TGTGCCAGCAGTCGGACACTAACCTACACAGATACGCAGTATTTT
>TRBV21-1|TRBJ2-1|-|-
CASSQGTGTEYNEQFF
TGTGCCAGCAGCCAGGGGACCGGGACGGAATACAATGAGCAGTTCTTC
>TRBV4-3|TRBJ1-5|-|-
CASSQDTQSNQPQHF
TGCGCCAGCAGCCAAGATACGCAGAGCAATCAGCCCCAGCATTTT
>TRBV18|TRBJ2-3|-|TRBD1
CASSPTGGLFGDTQYF
TGTGCCAGCTCACCTACAGGGGGGTTGTTCGGAGATACGCAGTATTTT
>TRBV3-1/TRBV3-2|TRBJ2-7|-|-
CASSQDQGRHEQYF
TGTGCCAGCAGCCAAGATCAGGGGCGCCACGAGCAGTACTTC
>TRBV6-6|TRBJ1-3|-|-
CASSETPSGNTIYF
TGTGCCAGCAGTGAGACACCCTCTGGAAACACCATATATTTT
>TRBV7-2|TRBJ2-7|-|TRBD2
CASSLGTSSTYEQYF
TGTGCCAGCAGCTTAGGGACTAGTTCGACCTACGAGCAGTACTTC
>TRBV5-4|TRBJ1-4|-|TRBD1
CASSQGQTDKSEKLFF
TGTGCCAGCAGCCAGGGACAGACAGATAAAAGTGAAAAACTGTTTTTT
>TRBV6-5|TRBJ1-2|few|-
CASSSPGANYGYTF
TGTGCCAGCAGTTCCCCAGGGGCCAACTATGGCTACACCTTC
>TRBV5-5|TRBJ1-1|-|-
CASSLAPYGGRAEAFF
TGTGCCAGCAGCTTGGCACCCTACGGCGGCAGGGCTGAAGCTTTCTTT
>TRBV28|TRBJ1-5|-|TRBD1
CASSLGTGVVINQPQHF
TGTGCCAGCAGTTTGGGGACAGGGGTGGTTATTAATCAGCCCCAGCATTTT
>TRBV5-8|TRBJ2-7|-|TRBD1
CASSMGQGFGEQYF
TGTGCCAGCAGCATGGGACAGGGCTTCGGCGAGCAGTACTTC
>TRBV5-1|TRBJ2-3|-|TRBD1
CASSPGQGFTDTQYF
TGCGCCAGCAGCCCCGGACAGGGGTTCACAGATACGCAGTATTTT
>TRBV2|TRBJ2-1|-|-
CASGAAQGNNEQFF
TGTGCCAGTGGAGCGGCACAGGGTAACAATGAGCAGTTCTTC
>TRBV29-1|TRBJ1-2|once|TRBD1
CSALNRGNYGYTF
TGCAGCGCCTTAAACAGGGGGAACTATGGCTACACCTTC
>TRBV6-6|TRBJ2-2|-|-
CASSYLSLAGELFF
TGTGCCAGCAGTTATCTATCCTTGGCCGGGGAGCTGTTTTTT
>TRBV6-5|TRBJ1-5|-|-
CASSYSWATSNQPQHF
TGTGCCAGCAGTTACTCTTGGGCAACTAGCAATCAGCCCCAGCATTTT
>TRBV7-8|TRBJ2-5|-|TRBD2
CATASGIQETQYF
TGTGCCACGGCTAGCGGAATCCAAGAGACCCAGTACTTC
>TRBV4-1|TRBJ1-2|-|TRBD1
CASSQADRGAYGYTF
TGCGCCAGCAGCCAAGCCGACAGGGGGGCCTATGGCTACACCTTC
>TRBV9|TRBJ1-1|-|-
CASSAWGQGPGTEAFF
TGTGCCAGCAGCGCGTGGGGGCAGGGGCCCGGCACTGAAGCTTTCTTT
>TRBV6-5|TRBJ1-1|few|-
CASSLQTTNTEAFF
TGTGCCAGCAGCTTACAGACGACGAACACTGAAGCTTTCTTT
>TRBV18|TRBJ1-1|-|TRBD1
CASSGQGNTEAFF
TGTGCCAGCTCGGGACAGGGGAACACTGAAGCTTTCTTT
>TRBV28|TRBJ2-3|few|TRBD2
CASRPAGEGLAVDTQYF
TGTGCCAGCAGGCCAGCGGGCGAGGGACTAGCCGTTGATACGCAGTATTTT
>TRBV5-1|TRBJ1-1|-|TRBD1
CASSKDRGSTEAFF
TGCGCCAGCTCCAAGGACAGGGGGAGCACTGAAGCTTTCTTT
>TRBV5-1|TRBJ2-7|-|TRBD2
CASSLAVGGATSYEQYF
TGCGCCAGCAGCTTGGCTGTCGGGGGGGCCACGTCCTACGAGCAGTACTTC
>TRBV5-1|TRBJ1-1|-|-
CASSLDLRVDTEAFF
TGCGCCAGCAGCCTGGATTTGCGGGTGGACACTGAAGCTTTCTTT
>TRBV5-1|TRBJ2-7|-|TRBD1
CASSLWDSGYEQYF
TGCGCCAGCAGCTTGTGGGACAGTGGCTACGAGCAGTACTTC